Listed below are T cell receptor beta chains from one sample, sequenced in a study of a mutant IDH1 vaccine in newly diagnosed glioma. Assay: immunoSEQ multiplex PCR; the TCRdb copy retains only in-frame clones and omits some. This sample yields about 47,000 clones, of which around nine tenths are seen a single time; around 5.7% belongs to the top ten. For these TCRs, the target antigens are not known. Sequencing was performed on PBMCs, taken from a glioma patient whose treatment included an IDH1 peptide vaccine. Source of these receptors: a woman in her thirties or forties with glioma. CDR3s include the opening cysteine and the closing phenylalanine or tryptophan. Each record gives: V gene, J gene, CDR3 length, CDR3 protein.

>TRBV23-1|TRBJ1-5|14
CASSQSAQGQPQHF
>TRBV30|TRBJ1-1|14
CAWSRGFGGTEAFF
>TRBV6-5|TRBJ1-3|13
CASSWDRGNTIYF
>TRBV2|TRBJ1-2|17
CASKLSGSTQGTYGYTF
>TRBV19|TRBJ2-7|16
CASAVASGVNVREQYF
>TRBV10-2|TRBJ2-3|15
CASDGAGGAADTQYF
>TRBV6-6|TRBJ1-1|15
CASSYTDNPNTEAFF
>TRBV4-2|TRBJ2-1|16
CASSQDSGGTYNEQFF
>TRBV11-2|TRBJ1-1|13
CASSPSLNTEAFF
>TRBV6-1|TRBJ1-6|13
CASSEYTDSPLHF
>TRBV5-6|TRBJ1-3|15
CASSTGQGSWNTIYF
>TRBV10-3|TRBJ1-4|14
CATSAQAPNEKLFF
>TRBV7-9|TRBJ2-1|14
CASSSRVIDNEQFF
>TRBV25-1|TRBJ2-3|13
CASSESDTDTQYF
>TRBV10-3|TRBJ1-1|13
CAISDRMDTEAFF
>TRBV4-1|TRBJ2-2|14
CASSPIRGTGELFF
>TRBV6-5|TRBJ1-2|13
CASSYTRGDGYTF
>TRBV2|TRBJ1-1|15
CASRGGLRNDAEAFF
>TRBV18|TRBJ1-1|16
CASSPVSGSSGTEAFF
>TRBV7-8|TRBJ2-3|15
CASSLNRGPADTQYF
>TRBV7-2|TRBJ2-3|14
CASSLYGGTDTQYF
>TRBV6-5|TRBJ2-7|13
CASRRVGAEEQYF
>TRBV7-2|TRBJ2-1|17
CASSLGVIRLGNNEQFF
>TRBV11-2|TRBJ2-7|11
CASSFIYEQYF
>TRBV19|TRBJ1-1|13
CASSNRGDTEAFF
>TRBV11-2|TRBJ2-3|14
CASSPTSGGTTQYF
>TRBV11-2|TRBJ1-1|15
CASSFSYSMNTEAFF
>TRBV30|TRBJ1-5|13
CAWSGISNQPQHF
>TRBV5-4|TRBJ1-2|13
CASSLDEGNGYTF
>TRBV5-1|TRBJ2-7|14
CASSPSAGANEQYF
>TRBV6-1|TRBJ1-5|12
CASSDWGQPQHF
>TRBV5-1|TRBJ2-1|15
CASSLALGTSNEQFF
>TRBV29-1|TRBJ2-7|12
CSVTRDTYEQYF
>TRBV7-6|TRBJ1-2|14
CASSSLQGNYGYTF
>TRBV7-2|TRBJ1-1|11
CASSLGREAFF
>TRBV6-6|TRBJ1-4|13
CASRPQGGEKLFF
>TRBV7-9|TRBJ2-7|14
CASSKEGASYEQYF
>TRBV5-4|TRBJ2-5|13
CASSAGGAGTQYF
>TRBV9|TRBJ2-5|14
CASSVGGNQETQYF
>TRBV15|TRBJ1-4|16
CATSRDRTGLQKNLFF
>TRBV4-3|TRBJ2-5|15
CASSQDRTGWYSQYF
>TRBV6-6|TRBJ2-7|14
CASNPWGGQDEQYF
>TRBV7-9|TRBJ2-7|11
CASSSTYEQYF
>TRBV6-1|TRBJ1-5|14
CASSGTGGNQPQHF
>TRBV7-9|TRBJ1-1|14
CASSGRGRGDEAFF
>TRBV7-9|TRBJ1-2|12
CASRNSWDGYTF
>TRBV6-1|TRBJ1-1|15
CASKRTGRVNTEAFF
>TRBV5-4|TRBJ2-3|15
CASSLEGTFTDTQYF
>TRBV6-5|TRBJ2-7|16
CASSYAGGTRFHEQYF
>TRBV4-1|TRBJ2-7|17
CASSQEGGQWNLYEQYF